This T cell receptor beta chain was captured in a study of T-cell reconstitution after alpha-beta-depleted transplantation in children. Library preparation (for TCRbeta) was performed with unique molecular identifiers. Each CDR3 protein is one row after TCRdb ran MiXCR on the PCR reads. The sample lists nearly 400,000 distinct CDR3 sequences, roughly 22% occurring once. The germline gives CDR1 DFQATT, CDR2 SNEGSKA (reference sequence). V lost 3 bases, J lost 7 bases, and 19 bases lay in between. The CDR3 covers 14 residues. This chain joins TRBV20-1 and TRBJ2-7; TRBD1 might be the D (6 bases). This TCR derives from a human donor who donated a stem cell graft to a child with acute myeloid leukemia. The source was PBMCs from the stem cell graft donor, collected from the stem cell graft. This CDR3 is CSARRVRGIQEQYF. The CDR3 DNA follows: TGCAGTGCTAGGCGCGTCAGGGGCATCCAAGAGCAGTACTTC.